These 30 T cell receptor beta chains came from one sample sequenced in a study of cytomegalovirus exposure and HLA in healthy donors. This PCR relied on a set of 60 Vbeta primers and 13 Jbeta primers. TCRdb's copy holds only in-frame clones and misses some; the assay was immunoSEQ multiplex PCR. The sample records 120,000 or so clones, about 68% being singletons. What was sequenced was PBMCs. These TCRs come from a man aged 35-49 years in good health and CMV-seropositive.

This clone was observed a few times. The V gene is TRBV5-5, the J gene TRBJ1-2; TRBD1 might be the D (5 bases). CDR1 and CDR2 (germline): SGHKS, YYEKEE (reference sequence). This CDR3 comprises 16 residues. Trimming stripped 2 bases from V and 7 bases from J, with 21 bases between. CDR3 nucleotide sequence: TGTGCCAGCAGCTTCCCAGCGGGGCAAGCTCGGGGTGGCTACACCTTC. Translating it yields CASSFPAGQARGGYTF.

The V gene is TRBV29-1, the J gene TRBJ2-2, with no clear D. This CDR3 is built from 13 residues. The V gene lost 7 bases and the J gene lost 0 bases, with 9 bases spanning the gap. Germline-derived CDR1 and CDR2 are SQVTM and ANQGSEA. CDR3 bases: TGCAGCGCTGTCACGGCGAACACCGGGGAGCTGTTTTTT. Its translation: CSAVTANTGELFF.

This chain links TRBV7-6 with TRBJ2-1, with 12 bases fitting TRBD2. Germline V gene data show CDR1 as SGHVS and CDR2 as FNYEAQ. The CDR3 has 16 amino acids. V shed 5 bases, J shed 8 bases, and the junction held 10 bases outside the gene matches. This chain's CDR3 is CASSPPTSGGRDEQFF. The CDR3 DNA follows: TGTGCCAGCAGCCCTCCTACTAGCGGGGGGAGGGATGAGCAGTTCTTC.

The chain combines TRBV30 with TRBJ2-3; tentatively, D is TRBD2 (6 bases). V dropped 3 bases and J dropped 2 bases, with 12 bases sitting between them. CDR1 GTSNPN and CDR2 SVGIG come from the germline V gene (reference sequence). This CDR3 contains 14 residues. CDR3 nucleotide sequence: TGTGCCTGGAGGGGGGGTCTCTTCACAGATACGCAGTATTTT. It is translated as CAWRGGLFTDTQYF.

The chain links TRBV11-2 to TRBJ2-6; a weak D match, TRBD2 (6 bases). CDR1 and CDR2 (germline): SGHAT, FQNNGV. The CDR3 length is 16 residues. With 1 base removed from V and 2 bases from J, the gap between germline ends came to 9 bases. CDR3 in amino acids: CASSLAGGTGANVLTF. For the CDR3, the DNA is TGTGCCAGCAGCTTAGCGGGCGGGACTGGGGCCAACGTCCTGACTTTC.

This rearrangement joins TRBV6-1 to TRBJ1-2, with 7 bases lining up with TRBD1. CDR3 length equals 14 residues. Germline-derived CDR1 and CDR2 are MNHNS and SASEGT. With 8 bases clipped from V and 7 bases from J, the junction kept 13 bases outside the gene matches. The CDR3 bases are TGTGCCAGCCAGATCGAAGGGGGCTTGTCTGGCTACACCTTC. Translating it yields CASQIEGGLSGYTF.

This chain joins TRBV4-2 and TRBJ1-1; weak D call: TRBD1 (5 bases). The CDR3 extends over 15 amino acids. Trimming removed 0 bases at V and 1 base at J, with 9 bases between. Germline loops: CDR1 LGHNA, CDR2 YNFKEQ. The CDR3 loop reads CASSQDGGTNTEAFF. The DNA for the CDR3 is TGTGCCAGCAGCCAAGACGGAGGGACGAACACTGAAGCTTTCTTT.

Remarks on this clone: The junction and the germline gene differ at one end; a read error may be behind it. V gene TRBV5-1 combines with J gene TRBJ1-1, with TRBD1 matching over 7 bases. The CDR3 consists of 15 residues. CDR1 and CDR2 (germline): SGHRS, YFSETQ. The CDR3 coding sequence is TGCGCCAGCAGCTTATCCTCCAGGGGGGACACCGAAGCTTTCTTT. Its translation is CASSLSSRGDTEAFF.

The chain is built from TRBV5-4 and TRBJ2-7, with D perhaps TRBD1 (6 bases). Germline V gives CDR1 SGHNT, CDR2 YYREEE (reference sequence). V lost 0 bases, J lost 5 bases, and 9 bases lay in between. This CDR3 region has 13 residues. The CDR3 bases are TGTGCCAGCAGCTTGGCCAGGGGCCACGAGCAGTACTTC. It yields the protein CASSLARGHEQYF.

This chain connects TRBV7-6 to TRBJ2-7; possible D gene TRBD1, 5 bases. V gave up 1 base and J gave up 3 bases, with 13 bases separating them. The CDR3 runs 15 residues. Germline CDR1 is SGHVS and CDR2 is FNYEAQ. The CDR3, as DNA: TGTGCCAGCAGCTTAGTTTTCGACAGCAACTACGAGCAGTACTTC. As protein: CASSLVFDSNYEQYF.

The chain uses TRBV7-2 and TRBJ2-1; D is unresolved. V was shortened by 4 bases and J by 10 bases, with 11 bases between the two germline ends. Germline values: CDR1 SGHTA, CDR2 FQGNSA. The CDR3 consists of 12 residues. The CDR3 sequence: CASSSLGREQFF. The CDR3 DNA reads as TGTGCCAGCAGCTCTCTAGGTCGGGAGCAGTTCTTC.

CDR3 nucleotides: TGTGCCAGCAGCCCGGAGAGGGCCTTTAGGAACACTGAAGCTTTCTTT. Translating it yields CASSPERAFRNTEAFF. The chain links TRBV5-6 to TRBJ1-1; D uncertain. Germline V gives CDR1 SGHDT, CDR2 YYEEEE. Trimming left V 4 bases short and J 1 base short, with 17 bases between. The CDR3 extends over 16 amino acids.

Here the CDR3 reads CAWSTNRDTEAFF. In DNA form, the CDR3 reads TGTGCCTGGAGTACCAACAGGGACACTGAAGCTTTCTTT. The chain has TRBV30 and TRBJ1-1; TRBD1 is a possible D gene (6 bases). V dropped 2 bases and J dropped 3 bases, with 10 bases sitting between them. This CDR3 contains 13 residues. Germline values: CDR1 GTSNPN, CDR2 SVGIG (reference sequence).

The rearrangement links TRBV6-1 to TRBJ1-1; no definite D call. Germline V gene lookup returns CDR1 MNHNS and CDR2 SASEGT. Trimming took 8 bases from V and 3 from J, leaving 13 bases between them. The length of the CDR3 is 13 residues. The CDR3 here is CASDREGHTEAFF. The CDR3 DNA is TGTGCCAGCGACCGGGAGGGTCACACTGAAGCTTTCTTT.

The CDR3 DNA reads as TGTGCCAGCAGCGTAGCGACAGCGAACACTGAAGCTTTCTTT. Translating it yields CASSVATANTEAFF. The chain employs TRBV9 and TRBJ1-1; D might be TRBD1 (5 bases). CDR1 is SGDLS and CDR2 is YYNGEE in the germline V gene. The CDR3 extends over 14 amino acids. V was shortened by 0 bases and J by 1 base, with 7 bases between the two germline ends. Full variable domain (remainder filled in from reference TRBV9 and TRBJ1-1): DSGVTQTPKHLITATGQRVTLRCSPRSGDLSVYWYQQSLDQGLQFLIQYYNGEERAKGNILERFSAQQFPDLHSELNLSSLELGDSALYFCASSVATANTEAFFGQGTRLTVV.

The rearrangement joins TRBV19 to TRBJ1-6, with TRBD1 identical over 9 bases. Germline V gives CDR1 LNHDA, CDR2 SQIVND (reference sequence). The CDR3 sequence is 17 residues long. The J segment lost 5 bases and the V segment lost 1 base, leaving 6 bases of the junction unmatched. CDR3 in DNA: TGTGCCAGTAGTATAGTAGTTCGGACAGGGGATAATTCACCCCTCCACTTT. This codes for CASSIVVRTGDNSPLHF.

V usage is TRBV30 and J usage is TRBJ2-2; the D gene is possibly TRBD1 (5 bases). The CDR3 is 13 residues long. With 1 base removed from V and 5 bases from J, the gap between germline ends came to 8 bases. CDR1 is GTSNPN, CDR2 SVGIG, per germline (reference sequence). CDR3 protein: CAWSEQATGELFF. CDR3 coding DNA: TGTGCCTGGAGTGAACAGGCGACCGGGGAGCTGTTTTTT.

V gene TRBV7-2 combines with J gene TRBJ1-2, with 7 bases matching TRBD1. Germline CDR1 is SGHTA and CDR2 is FQGNSA. The J segment lost 7 bases and the V segment lost 5 bases, leaving 10 bases of the junction unmatched. The CDR3 loop spans 14 amino acids. In nucleotides, the CDR3 is TGTGCCAGCAGCCTCCACAGGGGAGTTGGTGGCTACACCTTC. Its protein is CASSLHRGVGGYTF.

V is TRBV6-4 and J is TRBJ2-1, with D unresolved. V was trimmed by 0 bases and J by 3 bases, leaving 12 bases between them. The CDR3 is 16 residues long. From germline, CDR1 is MRHNA and CDR2 SNTAGT. CDR3: CASSDSESASYNEQFF. The CDR3 DNA reads TGTGCCAGCAGTGACTCTGAGAGTGCGAGCTACAATGAGCAGTTCTTC.

This clone was picked up one time. The chain has TRBV6-6 and TRBJ1-2; no firm D call. The length of the CDR3 is 14 residues. In germline, CDR1 is MNHNY, CDR2 SVGAGI (reference sequence). Deletions cut 4 bases from V and 4 bases from J, with 13 bases between. The CDR3, as DNA: TGTGCCAGCAGTTTGGGAGGAAATAGCTATGGCTACACCTTC. As protein: CASSLGGNSYGYTF.

The genes are TRBV28 and TRBJ1-2; the match to TRBD1 covers 7 bases. The junction had 12 bases not matched to a gene; V was cut back by 7 bases and J by 7 bases. CDR1 MDHEN and CDR2 SYDVKM come from the germline V gene. The CDR3 totals 14 residues. CDR3 amino acids: CASKSGQVGFGYTF. The CDR3 coding sequence is TGTGCCAGCAAATCCGGACAGGTGGGGTTTGGCTACACCTTC.

V gene TRBV28 combines with J gene TRBJ1-2, with unresolved D. CDR3 length: 14 residues. CDR1 and CDR2 from the germline V gene are MDHEN and SYDVKM. Trimming pared 3 bases from V and 8 bases from J, leaving 16 bases between. In DNA form, the CDR3 reads TGTGCCAGCAGTTTTGATCAGAGGGTGGGGGGCTACACCTTC. This sequence encodes CASSFDQRVGGYTF.

This chain uses TRBV6-6 with TRBJ1-4; D may be TRBD1 (5 bases). The CDR3 is made up of 15 amino acids. V was shortened by 3 bases and J by 6 bases, with 14 bases between the two germline ends. The germline CDR1 and CDR2 sequences are MNHNY and SVGAGI (reference sequence). CDR3 residues: CASSYLGRADEKLFF. CDR3 nucleotides: TGTGCCAGCAGTTATCTGGGCAGGGCGGATGAAAAACTGTTTTTT.

The J gene is TRBJ2-7, the V gene TRBV6-6, with 7 positions matching TRBD1. The CDR3 length is 15 residues. Germline V lookup: CDR1 MNHNY, CDR2 SVGAGI (reference sequence). J gave up 3 bases and V 10 bases, and 15 bases lay outside the gene matches. The CDR3, as DNA: TGTGCCATTGCAAAACCGGGACAGATGTACTACGAGCAGTACTTC. As protein: CAIAKPGQMYYEQYF.

The rearrangement links TRBV19 to TRBJ1-5; a possible D gene is TRBD1 (6 bases). CDR3 length: 15 amino acids. The V gene lost 10 bases and the J gene lost 1 base, with 17 bases spanning the gap. The germline V gene has CDR1 LNHDA and CDR2 SQIVND (reference sequence). CDR3 amino acids: CATRQAIASNQPQHF. The DNA for the CDR3 is TGTGCCACCCGACAGGCGATAGCAAGCAATCAGCCCCAGCATTTT.

The rearrangement links TRBV6-1 to TRBJ1-6; perhaps TRBD1 as D (5 bases). With 7 bases removed from V and 9 bases from J, the gap between germline ends came to 13 bases. Germline assignment: CDR1 MNHNS and CDR2 SASEGT. The CDR3 covers 13 residues. The CDR3 DNA is TGTGCCAGCACAGGACAAATAATTTCACCCCTCCACTTT. Encoded protein: CASTGQIISPLHF.

The CDR3 nucleotides are TGCGCCAGCAGCCAAAAAGGGGATGAAAAACTGTTTTTT. It codes for CASSQKGDEKLFF. V is TRBV4-1 and J is TRBJ1-4, with D perhaps TRBD1 (5 bases). The germline V gene has CDR1 MGHRA and CDR2 YSYEKL. The CDR3 totals 13 residues. V was trimmed by 2 bases and J by 6 bases, leaving 7 bases between them.

This sequence joins TRBV4-3 and TRBJ2-5; 7 nucleotides align to TRBD1. CDR3 length: 15 amino acids. Losses at the gene ends were 4 bases for V and 5 bases for J; bases not matched to a gene: 10. Germline assignment: CDR1 LGHNA and CDR2 YSLEER. The CDR3 DNA is TGCGCCAGCAGCCTCCGGGACAGTCGAGTGGAGACCCAGTACTTC. Translating gives CASSLRDSRVETQYF.

This chain links TRBV4-3 with TRBJ2-5; TRBD1 agrees at 7 bases. The germline gives CDR1 LGHNA, CDR2 YSLEER. The CDR3 covers 16 residues. The ends lost 0 bases at V and 5 bases at J; junction bases unmatched: 9. The CDR3 DNA reads as TGCGCCAGCAGCCAAGAACCGCAGGGGGTTCTTGAGACCCAGTACTTC. Translation gives CASSQEPQGVLETQYF.

The chain recombines TRBV5-1 with TRBJ2-7; 14 bases align to TRBD2. Per the germline V gene, CDR1 is SGHRS and CDR2 is YFSETQ. The CDR3 has 18 residues. The V gene end was trimmed by 4 bases and the J gene end by 0 bases; junction bases not matched to a gene: 9. CDR3 residues: CASSQQTSGGVGSYEQYF. The CDR3 DNA reads TGCGCCAGCAGCCAGCAGACTAGCGGGGGGGTTGGCTCCTACGAGCAGTACTTC.